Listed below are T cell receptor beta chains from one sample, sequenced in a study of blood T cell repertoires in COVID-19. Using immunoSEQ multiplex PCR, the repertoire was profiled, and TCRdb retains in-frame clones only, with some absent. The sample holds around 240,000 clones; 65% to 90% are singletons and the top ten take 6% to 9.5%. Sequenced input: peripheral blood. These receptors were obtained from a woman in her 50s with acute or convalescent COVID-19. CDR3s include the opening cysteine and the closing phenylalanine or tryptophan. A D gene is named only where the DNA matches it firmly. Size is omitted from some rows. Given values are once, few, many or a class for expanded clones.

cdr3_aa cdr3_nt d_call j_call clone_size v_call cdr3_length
CASAGLDTEAFF TGTGCTAGTGCCGGACTGGATACTGAAGCTTTCTTT NA TRBJ1-1 NA TRBV12-5 12
CASSQQNTYNEQFF TGTGCCAGCAGCCAACAAAACACCTACAATGAGCAGTTCTTC NA TRBJ2-1 NA TRBV14 14
CASGGLADTGELFF TGCGCCAGCGGAGGACTAGCGGACACCGGGGAGCTGTTTTTT TRBD2 TRBJ2-2 NA TRBV5-1 14
CASRRTSIQETQYF TGCGCCAGCAGGCGGACTAGTATTCAAGAGACCCAGTACTTC TRBD2 TRBJ2-5 NA TRBV5-1 14
CASSPRLPPQFF TGTGCCAGCAGCCCGCGCCTACCTCCCCAGTTCTTC NA TRBJ2-1 NA TRBV5-8 12
CASSRGQPYEQYF TGTGCCAGCAGCCGTGGACAGCCCTACGAGCAGTACTTC NA TRBJ2-7 NA TRBV3-1/TRBV3-2 13
CASSLAGVNNEQFF TGTGCCAGCAGTTTAGCGGGAGTTAACAATGAGCAGTTCTTC TRBD2 TRBJ2-1 NA TRBV9 14
CASSKTNVQGEAEQYF TGCGCCAGCAGCAAAACCAACGTACAGGGGGAAGCCGAGCAGTACTTC TRBD1 TRBJ2-7 few TRBV5-1 16
CASSLGGVSGNTIYF TGTGCCAGCAGCTTAGGGGGGGTGTCTGGAAACACCATATATTTT NA TRBJ1-3 once TRBV11-2 15
CAISESGGGVASPDTQYF TGTGCCATCAGTGAGAGCGGGGGGGGTGTCGCCTCCCCAGATACGCAGTATTTT TRBD2 TRBJ2-3 once TRBV10-3 18
CASSRQGVSSYEQYF TGTGCCAGCAGCCGACAGGGGGTTAGCTCCTACGAGCAGTACTTC TRBD1 TRBJ2-7 NA TRBV27 15
CASRGRPNEKLFF TGTGCCAGCAGGGGGAGGCCTAATGAAAAACTGTTTTTT NA TRBJ1-4 NA TRBV6-6 13
CASSSGQGNYGYTF TGTGCCAGCAGTTCGGGACAGGGGAACTATGGCTACACCTTC TRBD1 TRBJ1-2 NA TRBV28 14
CASSFGSPQHF TGTGCCAGCAGTTTCGGGTCGCCCCAGCATTTT NA TRBJ1-5 NA TRBV12-3/TRBV12-4 11
CASSRTSGRLTYNEQFF TGTGCCAGCAGCCGGACTAGCGGCAGGCTTACTTACAATGAGCAGTTCTTC NA TRBJ2-1 NA TRBV21-1 17
CASSPTSGGAGGTDTQYF TGTGCCAGCTCACCAACTAGCGGGGGGGCCGGGGGCACAGATACGCAGTATTTT TRBD2 TRBJ2-3 NA TRBV18 18
CASSIGALNEQFF TGTGCCAGTAGTATCGGTGCCCTCAATGAGCAGTTCTTC NA TRBJ2-1 few TRBV19 13
CASSQGGYNEQFF TGCGCCAGCAGCCAAGGCGGTTACAATGAGCAGTTCTTC NA TRBJ2-1 NA TRBV4-1 13
CASSYGPPGLGYTF TGTGCCAGCAGTTACGGCCCCCCAGGTCTTGGCTACACCTTC NA TRBJ1-2 NA TRBV6-5 14